This TCR beta chain derives from a study of CD8 T cells in ankylosing spondylitis. Study results and limitations: Researchers reportedly found disease-linked clones significantly enriched in matched ankylosing spondylitis synovial fluid. Reports of some motif variants in reactive arthritis synovial fluid and blood predate this one.

Remarks on this clonotype: The antigen remains undetermined.

MiXCR, run by TCRdb on the 5' RACE reads, gives a single entry per CDR3 protein. This sample has a few hundred thousand distinct CDR3 sequences, with approximately 20% found just once. Unmatched junction bases numbered 1, after V lost 3 bases and J lost 3 bases. Germline CDR1 and CDR2: SNHLY and FYNNEI. The CDR3 length is 14 residues. This sequence was found in a male donor with ankylosing spondylitis or in good health (not recorded which). The sequenced material came from blood, either unsorted or a sorted T cell fraction (not recorded which). V is TRBV2 and J is TRBJ2-2; TRBD1 agrees at 7 bases. This CDR3 is CASSDRGYTGELFF. The CDR3 region has the DNA TGTGCCAGCAGTGACAGGGGGTACACCGGGGAGCTGTTTTTT.